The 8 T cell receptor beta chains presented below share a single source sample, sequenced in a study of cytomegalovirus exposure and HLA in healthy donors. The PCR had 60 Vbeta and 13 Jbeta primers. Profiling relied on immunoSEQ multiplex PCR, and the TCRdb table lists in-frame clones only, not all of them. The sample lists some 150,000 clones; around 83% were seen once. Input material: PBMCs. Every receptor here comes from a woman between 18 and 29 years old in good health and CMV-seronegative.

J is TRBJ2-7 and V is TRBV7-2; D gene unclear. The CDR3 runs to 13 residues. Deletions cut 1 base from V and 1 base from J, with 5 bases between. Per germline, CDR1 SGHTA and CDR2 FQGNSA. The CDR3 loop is CASSLDRSYEQYF. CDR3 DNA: TGTGCCAGCAGCTTAGACCGGTCCTACGAGCAGTACTTC.

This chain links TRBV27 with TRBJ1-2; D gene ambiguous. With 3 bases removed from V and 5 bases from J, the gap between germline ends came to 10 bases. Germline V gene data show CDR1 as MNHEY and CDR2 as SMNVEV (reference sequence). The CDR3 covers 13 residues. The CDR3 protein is CASSFGLGYGYTF. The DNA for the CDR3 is TGTGCCAGCAGTTTTGGACTCGGATATGGCTACACCTTC.

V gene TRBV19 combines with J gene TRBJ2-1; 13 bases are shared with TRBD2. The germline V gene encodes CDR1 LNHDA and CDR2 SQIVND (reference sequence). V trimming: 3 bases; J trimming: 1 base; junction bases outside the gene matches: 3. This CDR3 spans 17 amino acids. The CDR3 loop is CASSITSGGASYNEQFF. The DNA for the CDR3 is TGTGCCAGTAGTATCACTAGCGGGGGGGCTTCCTACAATGAGCAGTTCTTC. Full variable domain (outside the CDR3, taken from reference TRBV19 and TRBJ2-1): DGGITQSPKYLFRKEGQNVTLSCEQNLNHDAMYWYRQDPGQGLRLIYYSQIVNDFQKGDIAEGYSVSREKKESFPLTVTSAQKNPTAFYLCASSITSGGASYNEQFFGPGTRLTVL.

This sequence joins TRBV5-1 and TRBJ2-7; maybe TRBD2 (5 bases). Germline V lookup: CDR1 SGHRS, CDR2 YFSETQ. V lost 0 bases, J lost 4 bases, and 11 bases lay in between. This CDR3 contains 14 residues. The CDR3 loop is CASSLDGVRYEQYF. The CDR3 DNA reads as TGCGCCAGCAGCTTGGACGGGGTCCGATACGAGCAGTACTTC.

The CDR3 bases are TGTGCCAGCAGCTGGGTACCGGGACAGGGGAATTCACCCCTCCACTTT. It is translated as CASSWVPGQGNSPLHF. The J gene is TRBJ1-6, the V gene TRBV5-4, with 10 bases identical to TRBD1. The CDR3 covers 16 residues. CDR1 is SGHNT and CDR2 is YYREEE in the germline V gene (reference sequence). The V and J ends lost 3 bases and 7 bases, in that order; junction bases with no gene match: 7.

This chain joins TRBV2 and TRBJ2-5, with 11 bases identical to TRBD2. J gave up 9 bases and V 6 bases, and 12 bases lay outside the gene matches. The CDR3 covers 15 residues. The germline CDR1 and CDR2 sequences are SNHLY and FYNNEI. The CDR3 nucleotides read TGTGCCAGCAGCGGCGTACTAGCGGGAGTGGCGGCCCAGTACTTC. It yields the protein CASSGVLAGVAAQYF.

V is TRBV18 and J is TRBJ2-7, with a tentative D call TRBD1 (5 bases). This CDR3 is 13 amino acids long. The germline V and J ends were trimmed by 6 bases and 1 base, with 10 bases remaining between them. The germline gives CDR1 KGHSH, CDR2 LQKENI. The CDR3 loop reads CASSEQGSYEQYF. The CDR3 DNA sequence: TGTGCCAGCTCGGAGCAGGGTTCCTACGAGCAGTACTTC.

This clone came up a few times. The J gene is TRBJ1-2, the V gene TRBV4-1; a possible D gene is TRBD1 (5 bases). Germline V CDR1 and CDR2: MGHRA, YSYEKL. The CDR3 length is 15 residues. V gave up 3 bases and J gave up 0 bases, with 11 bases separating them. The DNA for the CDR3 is TGCGCCAGCAGCCACCGACAGCAAACTAACTATGGCTACACCTTC. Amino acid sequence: CASSHRQQTNYGYTF.